This TCR beta chain is from a study of neoadjuvant anti-PD-1 for oral cavity cancer (dated by TCRdb to 2020 to 2023). Looking at the study overall: Before curative-intent surgical resection, most patients were given three to four biweekly doses of nivolumab at 3 mg/kg. Patients without progression received a fourth nivolumab dose around day 43 and underwent definitive surgical resection on days 50-56. Patients with complete response, partial response or stable disease by RECIST 1.1 were defined as responders, whereas patients with progression were defined as non-responders. The parent correlative cohort had 12 to 13 patients and a response rate of about 35%. Broad study findings and their caveats: A higher pretreatment blood Treg/Th17 ratio correlated with both higher pretreatment blood TCRbeta clonality and lower post-treatment tumor TCRbeta clonality. Within PBMCs, T cell clonality (Gini index) was significantly higher in non-responders than responders after neoadjuvant nivolumab. Only three patients per response group were included in the TCR analyses, and larger cohorts for validation were called for by the authors.

The germline V gene sets CDR1 to SGHRS and CDR2 to YFSETQ. The junction shows trimming of 0 bases on V and 6 bases on J, and the gene matches do not reach 7 bases of it. From cysteine to phenylalanine, the CDR3 is 16 amino acids long. The CDR3 DNA has 48 bases and is translated from base 1. This sample's time point label indicates: before neoadjuvant nivolumab. The patients had newly diagnosed stage II-IVA oral cavity squamous cell carcinoma and had not received any prior systemic or radiation treatment. The cohort consisted of patients with HPV-negative, locally advanced oral cavity squamous cell carcinoma. Peripheral blood mononuclear cells were analyzed directly and were not maintained or expanded in culture. The samples were drawn from a longitudinal correlative study tied to a single-arm phase II trial testing neoadjuvant nivolumab in oral cavity squamous cell carcinoma. Subject-matched pre- and post-treatment PBMCs and tumors from three responders and three non-responders underwent genomic DNA-based TCRbeta sequencing. Peripheral blood mononuclear cells were drawn once before nivolumab treatment and a second time after treatment, when surgery took place. The Maxwell RSC DNA from Cells kit was used to isolate genomic DNA from PBMCs.

To note about this clone: What this receptor recognizes is not known. No much larger clone is present one base from it, and per-base qualities are unavailable.

PBMC libraries used mostly around 0.5 ug of input genomic DNA for deep sequencing, with six replicates per sample. The immunoSEQ hsTCRbeta kit was used to prepare TCRbeta libraries according to the manufacturer's instructions. The completed libraries were mixed into a single pool at 3 nM, then sequenced with an Illumina NovaSeq 6000 S4 flow cell. As for the original processing: The immunoSEQ Analyzer handled quality control and preprocessing of the raw data. The analysis was restricted to productive rearrangements, with each unique CDR3 amino acid sequence defining a clonotype. Using the R package tcR, the researchers computed the Gini-Simpson index as their estimate of repertoire clonality. Student's t test was used to compare Gini indices, and Pearson correlation was used to assess associations with tumor size change. Imported from immuneACCESS, the table was reduced by TCRdb to in-frame sequences with V and J called. These copies leave out some clones; in studies compared against another copy, an unresolved V gene accounts for under half, and the cause of the remainder is not known. V and J calls plus clone size are reproduced from that table; the DNA served to infer D and trimming. The sample includes about 14,000 clones, with 65% to 75% observed a single time. Approximately 2.8% of the sample comes from the top ten.

The receptor chain draws on TRBV5-1 and TRBJ2-4, with 9 bases in between that match TRBD2. The source was PBMCs, collected before nivolumab (anti-PD-1) treatment. The sequence was collected from a person aged 35-79 years with oral cavity squamous cell carcinoma. The base sequence is TGCGCCAGCAGCTTGGGTAGCGGGAGAGGTCCAAACATTCAGTACTTC. It encodes CASSLGSGRGPNIQYF.